The rows below give T cell receptor beta chains drawn from one sample of a study of cytomegalovirus exposure and HLA in healthy donors. Produced via immunoSEQ multiplex PCR; TCRdb's table is partial and in-frame only. Altogether around 130,000 clones are present, roughly 80% being singletons, with the ten largest covering 1.2%. The sample taken for sequencing was PBMCs. The receptor source for this set is a female donor in good health and CMV-seronegative. The CDR3 runs from the conserved cysteine through the conserved F or W. A D gene is named only where the DNA matches it firmly. A row's size may be missing; if present it is once, few, many or a size class.

j_call: TRBJ1-1; d_call: TRBD1; v_call: TRBV19; clone_size: -; cdr3_nt: TGTGCCAGTAGTATGTCACAGGGGCTGGGCACTGAAGCTTTCTTT; cdr3_aa: CASSMSQGLGTEAFF
j_call: TRBJ2-7; d_call: TRBD2; v_call: TRBV4-2; clone_size: -; cdr3_nt: TGTGCCAGCAGCCAAGAGCTAGCGGCCTACGAGCAGTACTTC; cdr3_aa: CASSQELAAYEQYF
j_call: TRBJ2-3; d_call: TRBD2; v_call: TRBV29-1; clone_size: -; cdr3_nt: TGCAGCGCCTCGGGACTACACACAGATACGCAGTATTTT; cdr3_aa: CSASGLHTDTQYF
j_call: TRBJ1-2; d_call: -; v_call: TRBV6-5; clone_size: once; cdr3_nt: TGTGCCAGCAGCCTTCTCGGACAGACTTATGGCTACACCTTC; cdr3_aa: CASSLLGQTYGYTF
j_call: TRBJ2-5; d_call: TRBD1; v_call: TRBV28; clone_size: -; cdr3_nt: TGTGCCAGCAGTCAGGGACAGGGAAGGGAGACCCAGTACTTC; cdr3_aa: CASSQGQGRETQYF
j_call: TRBJ2-5; d_call: TRBD2; v_call: TRBV5-1; clone_size: -; cdr3_nt: TGCGCCAGCAGCTTGGTGGGTGGTAGCGGGACCGAGACCCAGTACTTC; cdr3_aa: CASSLVGGSGTETQYF
j_call: TRBJ2-3; d_call: TRBD1; v_call: TRBV18; clone_size: -; cdr3_nt: TGTGCCAGCTCAAGGGGGCAGGGCACAGATACGCAGTATTTT; cdr3_aa: CASSRGQGTDTQYF
j_call: TRBJ2-7; d_call: TRBD2; v_call: TRBV7-2; clone_size: -; cdr3_nt: TGTGCCAGCAGCCCCGGGACTAGGTACGAGCAGTACTTC; cdr3_aa: CASSPGTRYEQYF
j_call: TRBJ1-4; d_call: TRBD1; v_call: TRBV14; clone_size: -; cdr3_nt: TGTGCCAGCAGCCATGCCCAGACAGGGGGAAATGAAAAACTGTTTTTT; cdr3_aa: CASSHAQTGGNEKLFF
j_call: TRBJ1-1; d_call: -; v_call: TRBV18; clone_size: -; cdr3_nt: TGTGCCAGCTCACCACGGCTAGGGCGGGTCACTGAAGCTTTCTTT; cdr3_aa: CASSPRLGRVTEAFF
j_call: TRBJ2-3; d_call: -; v_call: TRBV7-2; clone_size: -; cdr3_nt: TGTGCCAGCAGCCCGTACACAGATACGCAGTATTTT; cdr3_aa: CASSPYTDTQYF
j_call: TRBJ2-5; d_call: -; v_call: TRBV11-3; clone_size: once; cdr3_nt: TGTGCCAGCAGCTCGAGGAGTACAGGCCCAGAGACCCAGTACTTC; cdr3_aa: CASSSRSTGPETQYF
j_call: TRBJ2-6; d_call: TRBD1; v_call: TRBV5-1; clone_size: -; cdr3_nt: TGCGCCAGCAGCTTTAATCCGGGACAGCAGAGCTCTGGGGCCAACGTCCTGACTTTC; cdr3_aa: CASSFNPGQQSSGANVLTF
j_call: TRBJ2-5; d_call: TRBD1; v_call: TRBV5-1; clone_size: -; cdr3_nt: TGCGCCAGCAGCTTGGAGGGGGCAGGGTGGGAGACCCAGTACTTC; cdr3_aa: CASSLEGAGWETQYF
j_call: TRBJ2-7; d_call: TRBD2; v_call: TRBV4-2; clone_size: -; cdr3_nt: TGTGCCAGCAGCCTCAGGGCGGGGGACTCCTACGAGCAGTACTTC; cdr3_aa: CASSLRAGDSYEQYF
j_call: TRBJ2-1; d_call: -; v_call: TRBV19; clone_size: -; cdr3_nt: TGTGCCAGTAGTTCCGAGGGGCGCAGGGGCTACAATGAGCAGTTCTTC; cdr3_aa: CASSSEGRRGYNEQFF
j_call: TRBJ2-2; d_call: -; v_call: TRBV5-1; clone_size: -; cdr3_nt: TGCGCCAGCAGCTTGGCGGACACCGGGGAGCTGTTTTTT; cdr3_aa: CASSLADTGELFF
j_call: TRBJ1-2; d_call: -; v_call: TRBV11-2; clone_size: -; cdr3_nt: TGTGCCAGCAGCTTAGAACAGATCCTGGGTGGCTACACCTTC; cdr3_aa: CASSLEQILGGYTF
j_call: TRBJ2-4; d_call: -; v_call: TRBV25-1; clone_size: once; cdr3_nt: TGTGCCAGCAGTGACGGACAGAATCTAGCCAAAAACATTCAGTACTTC; cdr3_aa: CASSDGQNLAKNIQYF
j_call: TRBJ1-2; d_call: -; v_call: TRBV18; clone_size: -; cdr3_nt: TGTGCCAGCTCATCGAAGGAGGGCAGCTATGGCTACACCTTC; cdr3_aa: CASSSKEGSYGYTF
j_call: TRBJ2-7; d_call: TRBD2; v_call: TRBV7-2; clone_size: -; cdr3_nt: TGTGCCAGCAGCTTAGTAGGAGCGGGATCTTCCGAGCAGTACTTC; cdr3_aa: CASSLVGAGSSEQYF
j_call: TRBJ2-7; d_call: -; v_call: TRBV5-4; clone_size: -; cdr3_nt: TGTGCCAGCAGCTTGGACGGTTCCTACGAGCAGTACTTC; cdr3_aa: CASSLDGSYEQYF
j_call: TRBJ1-4; d_call: -; v_call: TRBV5-4; clone_size: -; cdr3_nt: TGTGCCAGCAGCGCCGACCTAGGTGAAAAACTGTTTTTT; cdr3_aa: CASSADLGEKLFF
j_call: TRBJ2-1; d_call: -; v_call: TRBV10-3; clone_size: -; cdr3_nt: TGTGCCATCACCGGAGGGCCGGGTGACTATTACAATGAGCAGTTCTTC; cdr3_aa: CAITGGPGDYYNEQFF
j_call: TRBJ2-1; d_call: TRBD2; v_call: TRBV19; clone_size: -; cdr3_nt: TGTGCCAGTACTAGCGGGTCCTACAATGAGCAGTTCTTC; cdr3_aa: CASTSGSYNEQFF
j_call: TRBJ2-2; d_call: -; v_call: TRBV14; clone_size: -; cdr3_nt: TGTGCCAGCAGCCAAGATGTGCTAACCCGGGAGCTGTTTTTT; cdr3_aa: CASSQDVLTRELFF
j_call: TRBJ1-2; d_call: -; v_call: TRBV2; clone_size: few; cdr3_nt: TGTGCCGACCAGGGGAACCTCGATGGCTACACCTTC; cdr3_aa: CADQGNLDGYTF
j_call: TRBJ2-5; d_call: -; v_call: TRBV6-1; clone_size: -; cdr3_nt: TGTGCCAGCAGTGTCACAGGGCTGTACCAAGAGACCCAGTACTTC; cdr3_aa: CASSVTGLYQETQYF
j_call: TRBJ2-1; d_call: TRBD2; v_call: TRBV28; clone_size: -; cdr3_nt: TGTGCCAGCAGTGCCTTGGGACTAGCGGGAGAAAGAGGCTACAATGAGCAGTTCTTC; cdr3_aa: CASSALGLAGERGYNEQFF
j_call: TRBJ1-4; d_call: -; v_call: TRBV11-2; clone_size: -; cdr3_nt: TGTGCCAGCAGCGGCACCGGGACAACTAATGAAAAACTGTTTTTT; cdr3_aa: CASSGTGTTNEKLFF
j_call: TRBJ2-3; d_call: -; v_call: TRBV6-1; clone_size: once; cdr3_nt: TGTGCCAGCAGTACACTAGCTAGTGCAGATACGCAGTATTTT; cdr3_aa: CASSTLASADTQYF
j_call: TRBJ1-3; d_call: -; v_call: TRBV30; clone_size: medium-sized; cdr3_nt: TGTGCCTGGAGGCGGACAGTCTCTGGAAACACCATATATTTT; cdr3_aa: CAWRRTVSGNTIYF
j_call: TRBJ1-2; d_call: TRBD1; v_call: TRBV6-6; clone_size: -; cdr3_nt: TGTGCCAGCAGCTCCGGACAGGGCCTATTCAACTATGGCTACACCTTC; cdr3_aa: CASSSGQGLFNYGYTF
j_call: TRBJ2-1; d_call: TRBD2; v_call: TRBV19; clone_size: -; cdr3_nt: TGTGCCAGTAGTATTCTAGCGGAGTCTACAAGTGAGCAGTTCTTC; cdr3_aa: CASSILAESTSEQFF
j_call: TRBJ2-1; d_call: TRBD2; v_call: TRBV27; clone_size: few; cdr3_nt: TGTGCCAGCAGTCCCGGACTAGCGGGAGTGAATGAGCAGTTCTTC; cdr3_aa: CASSPGLAGVNEQFF
j_call: TRBJ1-5; d_call: -; v_call: TRBV5-8; clone_size: -; cdr3_nt: TGTGCCAGCAGCTTGGGGACAGCGAACAATCAGCCCCAGCATTTT; cdr3_aa: CASSLGTANNQPQHF
j_call: TRBJ2-1; d_call: -; v_call: TRBV13; clone_size: -; cdr3_nt: TGTGCCAGCAGCTTCGCGGGGCCTCCCTACAATGAGCAGTTCTTC; cdr3_aa: CASSFAGPPYNEQFF
j_call: TRBJ2-7; d_call: -; v_call: TRBV6-4; clone_size: once; cdr3_nt: TGTGCCAGCAGTGTAGGACAGTACCACGAGCAGTACTTC; cdr3_aa: CASSVGQYHEQYF
j_call: TRBJ2-7; d_call: -; v_call: TRBV28; clone_size: -; cdr3_nt: TGTGCCAGCAGTTTAACCTGGGGGGACGAGCAGTACTTC; cdr3_aa: CASSLTWGDEQYF
j_call: TRBJ2-7; d_call: TRBD1; v_call: TRBV6-1; clone_size: -; cdr3_nt: TGTGCCAGCAGTGCGACCGGGACAGGGGCCTACGAGCAGTACTTC; cdr3_aa: CASSATGTGAYEQYF
j_call: TRBJ2-7; d_call: TRBD2; v_call: TRBV19; clone_size: -; cdr3_nt: TGTGCCAGTAGTGCACCCCTTAGCGGGAGTGCCCACGAGCAGTACTTC; cdr3_aa: CASSAPLSGSAHEQYF
j_call: TRBJ1-4; d_call: TRBD1; v_call: TRBV4-1; clone_size: -; cdr3_nt: TGCGCCAGCAGCCAAGAGGGGACAGAGTTGGGTGAAAAACTGTTTTTT; cdr3_aa: CASSQEGTELGEKLFF
j_call: TRBJ2-7; d_call: TRBD1; v_call: TRBV2; clone_size: -; cdr3_nt: TGTGCCAGCAGTGCCCGGGACAGGGGAGGTAGTTACTTC; cdr3_aa: CASSARDRGGSYF
j_call: TRBJ2-4; d_call: TRBD1; v_call: TRBV6-5; clone_size: -; cdr3_nt: TGTGCCAGCAGCCTAGGACAGGGGGCGATGAACATTCAGTACTTC; cdr3_aa: CASSLGQGAMNIQYF
j_call: TRBJ2-1; d_call: TRBD1; v_call: TRBV5-6; clone_size: -; cdr3_nt: TGTGCCAGCAGCTTGGTTGGACAGGGTACCTACAATGAGCAGTTCTTC; cdr3_aa: CASSLVGQGTYNEQFF
j_call: TRBJ2-1; d_call: -; v_call: TRBV29-1; clone_size: -; cdr3_nt: TGCAGCGTTGAAGTTCAGGGAACCTACAATGAGCAGTTCTTC; cdr3_aa: CSVEVQGTYNEQFF
j_call: TRBJ2-7; d_call: -; v_call: TRBV7-9; clone_size: -; cdr3_nt: TGTGCCAGCACCTTAGGGGAGTCGGGGGACTCCTACGAGCAGTACTTC; cdr3_aa: CASTLGESGDSYEQYF
j_call: TRBJ2-5; d_call: TRBD1; v_call: TRBV19; clone_size: -; cdr3_nt: TGTGCCAGTAGTCTAGGGACAGTGGGATCGAAAGAGACCCAGTACTTC; cdr3_aa: CASSLGTVGSKETQYF
j_call: TRBJ1-5; d_call: -; v_call: TRBV9; clone_size: -; cdr3_nt: TGTGCCAGCAGCCCAGAGGGCGGGTCGGGGCCCCAGCATTTT; cdr3_aa: CASSPEGGSGPQHF
j_call: TRBJ1-2; d_call: TRBD1; v_call: TRBV6-5; clone_size: few; cdr3_nt: TGTGCCAGCAGTCGACAGGGGATCTTATACACCTTC; cdr3_aa: CASSRQGILYTF
j_call: TRBJ1-4; d_call: TRBD1; v_call: TRBV28; clone_size: -; cdr3_nt: TGTGCCAGCAGTCGACGGGACAGGGCTAATGAAAAACTGTTTTTT; cdr3_aa: CASSRRDRANEKLFF